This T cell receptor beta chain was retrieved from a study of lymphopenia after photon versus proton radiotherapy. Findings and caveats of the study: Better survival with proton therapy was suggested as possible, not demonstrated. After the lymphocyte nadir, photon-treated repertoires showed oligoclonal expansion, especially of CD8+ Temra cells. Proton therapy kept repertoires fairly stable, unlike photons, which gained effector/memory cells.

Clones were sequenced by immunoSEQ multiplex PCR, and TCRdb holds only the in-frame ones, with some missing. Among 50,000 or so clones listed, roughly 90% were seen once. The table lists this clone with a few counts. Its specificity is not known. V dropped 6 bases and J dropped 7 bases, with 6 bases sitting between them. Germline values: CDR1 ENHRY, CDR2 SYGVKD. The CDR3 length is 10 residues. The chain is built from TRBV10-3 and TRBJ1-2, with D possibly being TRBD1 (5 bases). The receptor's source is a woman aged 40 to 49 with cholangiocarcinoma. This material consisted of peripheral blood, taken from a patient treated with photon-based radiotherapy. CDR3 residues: CAIRGPGYTF. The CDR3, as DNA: TGTGCCATCAGGGGGCCTGGCTACACCTTC.